This T cell receptor (beta chain) was retrieved from a study of T cell responses to AZD1222 COVID-19 vaccine. Across the whole study: Samples with a second dose at about 4 or about 12 weeks were pooled together.

As regards this clone: Its antigen is undetermined.

The repertoire was sequenced with immunoSEQ multiplex PCR; TCRdb's copy has only in-frame clones and lacks some. Among about 260,000 clones listed, 93% were seen once. Germline-derived CDR1 and CDR2 are GTSNPN and SVGIG (reference sequence). The CDR3 runs to 15 residues. Trimming took 2 bases from V and 1 from J, leaving 14 bases between them. Study outcomes and limitations: Within unmutated variant regions lay the reported targets of nearly half of spike-specific TCRs. It should be noted that donors were predominantly white British and more often female, and clonal diversity was possibly underestimated. Vaccination with two AZD1222 doses was followed by a rise in Spike-specific TCR breadth and depth.

The sample was peripheral blood, taken on day 0 of AZD1222 vaccination. This receptor was obtained from an adult in good health. This chain joins TRBV30 and TRBJ2-5; D ambiguous. CDR3 region: CAWSRDGVLQETQYF. Here the CDR3 DNA reads TGTGCCTGGAGTCGCGACGGAGTGCTCCAAGAGACCCAGTACTTC. The full variable domain, its missing parts supplied by reference TRBV30 and TRBJ2-5, is SQTIHQWPATLVQPVGSPLSLECTVEGTSNPNLYWYRQAAGRGLQLLFYSVGIGQISSEVPQNLSASRPQDRQFILSSKKLLLSDSGFYLCAWSRDGVLQETQYFGPGTRLLVL.